This is a list of T cell receptor beta chains from one sample in a study of T cell changes during pregnancy in multiple sclerosis. TCRdb's copy holds only in-frame clones and misses some; the assay was immunoSEQ multiplex PCR. The data show about 42,000 clones, with approximately 81% seen just once and approximately 0.64% held by the top ten. The sample in question was CD4+ T cells from peripheral blood mononuclear cells, obtained before pregnancy. These TCRs come from a female donor with multiple sclerosis, enrolled in a pregnancy study. The CDR3 runs from the conserved cysteine through the conserved F or W. The D gene is left open where the match is weak. The size entry is marked missing in some rows and otherwise reads once, few, many or a size class.

j_call: TRBJ2-1
v_call: TRBV7-9
d_call: .
clone_size: .
cdr3_nt: TGTGCCAGCAGCTTTGACTCCCCGGCCTACAATGAGCAGTTCTTC
cdr3_aa: CASSFDSPAYNEQFF

j_call: TRBJ2-2
v_call: TRBV19
d_call: TRBD2
clone_size: .
cdr3_nt: TGTGCCAGTGGTACTAGCGGGGGGCACGGCGGGGAGCTGTTTTTT
cdr3_aa: CASGTSGGHGGELFF

j_call: TRBJ1-1
v_call: TRBV30
d_call: .
clone_size: .
cdr3_nt: TGTGCCTGGACCTCGGTGAGGGTGAACCTCGCGGGAACTGAAGCTTTCTTT
cdr3_aa: CAWTSVRVNLAGTEAFF

j_call: TRBJ2-3
v_call: TRBV4-2
d_call: TRBD2
clone_size: .
cdr3_nt: TGTGCCAGCAGCCAAGATTGGGCTAGCGGGAGGGCAATAGGGGATACGCAGTATTTT
cdr3_aa: CASSQDWASGRAIGDTQYF

j_call: TRBJ2-7
v_call: TRBV29-1
d_call: TRBD1
clone_size: .
cdr3_nt: TGCAGCGGGGGACAGGGCCTTCGCGAGCAGTACTTC
cdr3_aa: CSGGQGLREQYF

j_call: TRBJ1-1
v_call: TRBV19
d_call: .
clone_size: .
cdr3_nt: TGTGCCAGTAGTATAGATCGGGGTGGAACTGAAGCTTTCTTT
cdr3_aa: CASSIDRGGTEAFF

j_call: TRBJ1-2
v_call: TRBV7-9
d_call: .
clone_size: once
cdr3_nt: TGTGCCAGCGGCCCGGGCTACACCTTC
cdr3_aa: CASGPGYTF

j_call: TRBJ2-1
v_call: TRBV6-4
d_call: .
clone_size: once
cdr3_nt: TGTGCCAGCAGTGACTTTAGCGAGAATGAGCAGTTCTTC
cdr3_aa: CASSDFSENEQFF

j_call: TRBJ2-6
v_call: TRBV5-8
d_call: .
clone_size: .
cdr3_nt: TGTGCCAGCAGCCTACAGGGTGCAGGGGCCAACGTCCTGACTTTC
cdr3_aa: CASSLQGAGANVLTF

j_call: TRBJ2-5
v_call: TRBV6-6
d_call: .
clone_size: .
cdr3_nt: TGTGCCAGCAGTTACCAGGGTTTAGAGACCCAGTACTTC
cdr3_aa: CASSYQGLETQYF

j_call: TRBJ1-2
v_call: TRBV10-3
d_call: TRBD1
clone_size: .
cdr3_nt: TGTGCCATCAGTCAAGCACAGGGGCCGTATGGCTACACCTTC
cdr3_aa: CAISQAQGPYGYTF

j_call: TRBJ2-7
v_call: TRBV2
d_call: TRBD1
clone_size: .
cdr3_nt: TGTGCCAGCAGTGTCGGGACAGGGGGCTCCTACGAGCAGTACTTC
cdr3_aa: CASSVGTGGSYEQYF

j_call: TRBJ2-1
v_call: TRBV12-5
d_call: TRBD2
clone_size: .
cdr3_nt: TGTGCTAGTGGTTTGGTACGAACTAGCGGGATTTTAATCAATGAGCAGTTCTTC
cdr3_aa: CASGLVRTSGILINEQFF

j_call: TRBJ2-1
v_call: TRBV10-3
d_call: .
clone_size: .
cdr3_nt: TGTGCCATCAGTGAGCTAGCCGTCAATGAGCAGTTCTTC
cdr3_aa: CAISELAVNEQFF

j_call: TRBJ2-5
v_call: TRBV5-1
d_call: TRBD2
clone_size: few
cdr3_nt: TGCGCCAGCAGTCCAACTAGCGGGAGGGCCCTGGAGACCCAGTACTTC
cdr3_aa: CASSPTSGRALETQYF